This T cell receptor beta chain was recovered during a study of identifying expanded T cells in peripheral blood. TCRdb keeps only in-frame clones here, not all; method: immunoSEQ multiplex PCR. The data show about 110,000 clones, with about 87% seen just once and 7.5% to 9.5% held by the top ten. Germline assignment: CDR1 GTSNPN and CDR2 SVGIG (reference sequence). Trimming removed 5 bases from V and 7 bases from J; junction bases left unmatched: 5. The CDR3 is made up of 12 amino acids. The sequence came from a person between 18 and 70 years old in good health. Sequencing was performed on blood. V is TRBV30 and J is TRBJ1-2; 9 bases fit TRBD1. CDR3 sequence (DNA): TGTGCCTGGGGGACAGGGCAGGGTGGCTACACCTTC. This sequence encodes CAWGTGQGGYTF.